Following are 10 T cell receptor beta chains from one sample sequenced in a study of blood T cells in healthy people across ages. A second PCR, run for roughly 7 to 12 cycles, used a sample-barcoded 5' primer plus a J-beta primer mix. One entry per CDR3 protein, called by TCRdb with MiXCR from the 5' RACE reads. The table records some 1.6 million distinct CDR3 sequences, about 32% of them present only once. Material: blood. The receptors shown here come from a woman in her 30s in good health.

The chain has TRBV5-1 and TRBJ2-7; either TRBD1 or TRBD2 may supply D (6 bases each). From germline, CDR1 is SGHRS and CDR2 YFSETQ. The CDR3 loop spans 15 amino acids. Trimming left V 4 bases short and J 2 bases short, with 16 bases between. The CDR3 DNA is TGCGCCAGCAGCCACCTCGGGGGCACCACCTACGAGCAGTACTTC. Protein product: CASSHLGGTTYEQYF.

The V gene is TRBV11-1, the J gene TRBJ1-2; D might be TRBD1 (5 bases). The CDR3 loop spans 15 amino acids. V lost 5 bases and J lost 4, with 17 bases in between. Germline-derived CDR1 and CDR2 are SGHAT and FQDESV (reference sequence). CDR3 region: CASSPPEGGGYGYTF. The CDR3 DNA sequence: TGTGCCAGCAGCCCTCCGGAGGGCGGGGGCTATGGCTACACCTTC.

J is TRBJ2-1 and V is TRBV5-1; 11 positions agree with TRBD2. The CDR3 totals 16 residues. CDR1 is SGHRS and CDR2 is YFSETQ in the germline V gene. V trimming: 2 bases; J trimming: 9 bases; junction bases outside the gene matches: 10. CDR3 nucleotide sequence: TGCGCCAGCAGCTTTGACTGGACTAGCGGGTGGGGTGAGCAGTTCTTC. This encodes CASSFDWTSGWGEQFF. Looking up the rest from reference TRBV5-1 and TRBJ2-1 gives the full variable domain: KAGVTQTPRYLIKTRGQQVTLSCSPISGHRSVSWYQQTPGQGLQFLFEYFSETQRNKGNFPGRFSGRQFSNSRSEMNVSTLELGDSALYLCASSFDWTSGWGEQFFGPGTRLTVL.

This chain links TRBV7-9 with TRBJ2-5, with D hard to call. Germline CDR1 reads SEHNR; CDR2 reads FQNEAQ (reference sequence). The CDR3 has 12 residues. Between the trimmed V and J ends, which lost 4 bases and 4 bases, there was a span of 7 bases. CDR3 sequence (DNA): TGTGCCAGCAGCTCTAGGTCAGAGACCCAGTACTTC. This translates into CASSSRSETQYF.

The J gene is TRBJ2-1, the V gene TRBV18, with 9 bases identical to TRBD2. V lost 5 bases to trimming and J lost 5 bases; unmatched junction nucleotides: 7. Germline assignment: CDR1 KGHSH and CDR2 LQKENI. The CDR3 length is 15 residues. The CDR3 here is CASSLSGLANNEQFF. DNA for the CDR3: TGTGCCAGCTCATTGTCGGGACTAGCTAACAATGAGCAGTTCTTC.

This rearrangement joins TRBV7-2 to TRBJ2-7; 7 bases map to TRBD2. CDR3 size: 15 residues. The germline CDR1 and CDR2 sequences are SGHTA and FQGNSA. Trimming at V came to 3 bases and at J to 4 bases, leaving 9 bases not matched to a gene. CDR3 residues: CASSLRREGVYEQYF. The CDR3 DNA reads as TGTGCCAGCAGCTTGCGCAGGGAGGGTGTATACGAGCAGTACTTC.

This clonotype has just one count. The rearrangement links TRBV21-1 to TRBJ2-7; TRBD2, the D gene given by the table, was not confirmed from the DNA. TRBV21-1 constitutes a pseudogene. There are 17 residues in the CDR3. The CDR3 DNA reads as TGTGCCAGCAGCAAAGGGCGACTAGCGGGAGGGCACCACGAGCAGTACTTC. Amino acid sequence: CASSKGRLAGGHHEQYF.

The rearrangement uses TRBV12-3 or TRBV12-4 and TRBJ1-2; TRBD1 agrees at 10 bases. The CDR3 covers 13 residues. J gave up 8 bases and V 6 bases, and 6 bases lay outside the gene matches. This CDR3 reads CASSLTGGGGYTF. CDR3 nucleotide sequence: TGTGCCAGCAGCTTGACAGGGGGCGGCGGCTACACCTTC.

This clonotype was counted between two and nine times. This chain joins TRBV5-1 and TRBJ2-7; TRBD2 aligns across 9 bases. Germline loops: CDR1 SGHRS, CDR2 YFSETQ. With V trimmed by 6 bases and J by 1 base, 17 bases remained unmatched. The CDR3 length is 18 residues. CDR3 in DNA: TGCGCCAGCAAGCCGGGGACTAGCTCCGCCCGAGGGTCCTACGAGCAGTACTTC. Its protein product is CASKPGTSSARGSYEQYF.

The chain employs TRBV2 and TRBJ1-2; 9 nucleotides line up with TRBD1. The CDR3 totals 14 residues. V gave up 7 bases and J gave up 7 bases; unmatched junction bases: 10. Germline V gene lookup returns CDR1 SNHLY and CDR2 FYNNEI. The CDR3 DNA reads TGTGCCAGCAATGACGGACAGGGGAACAGTGGCTACACCTTC. It encodes CASNDGQGNSGYTF.